Listed here are 25 T cell receptor beta chains from one sample, sequenced in a study of T-cell reconstitution after alpha-beta-depleted transplantation in children. Unique molecular identifiers were used to barcode this TCRbeta library. TCRdb reprocessed the PCR reads via MiXCR and lists one record per CDR3 protein. This table holds around 340,000 distinct CDR3 sequences, about an eighth found once. The sequencing here drew on PBMCs, taken from the stem cell graft. The receptors shown here come from a human donor who donated a stem cell graft to a child with Fanconi anemia.

This chain joins TRBV5-1 and TRBJ1-1; D is possibly TRBD1 (5 bases). Deletions cut 3 bases from V and 6 bases from J, with 12 bases between. The CDR3 totals 13 residues. Germline V gives CDR1 SGHRS, CDR2 YFSETQ. This CDR3 is CASSSIRDSEAFF. The CDR3 bases are TGCGCCAGCAGCTCTATCAGGGATTCTGAAGCTTTCTTT.

V usage is TRBV5-1 and J usage is TRBJ2-5; TRBD2 matches 7 bases. The CDR3 runs to 15 residues. V lost 5 bases and J lost 5; bases outside the gene matches: 12. Germline values: CDR1 SGHRS, CDR2 YFSETQ. The CDR3 DNA reads TGCGCCAGCAGACCTTCTAGCGGACCCTGGGAGACCCAGTACTTC. Amino acid sequence: CASRPSSGPWETQYF. Using reference TRBV5-1 and TRBJ2-5 for the parts outside the CDR3, the full variable domain is KAGVTQTPRYLIKTRGQQVTLSCSPISGHRSVSWYQQTPGQGLQFLFEYFSETQRNKGNFPGRFSGRQFSNSRSEMNVSTLELGDSALYLCASRPSSGPWETQYFGPGTRLLVL.

This clonotype was detected only a few times. The chain carries TRBV5-5 and TRBJ2-3; D is perhaps TRBD1 (7 bases). The CDR3 covers 15 residues. The germline V gene has CDR1 SGHKS and CDR2 YYEKEE (reference sequence). V lost 0 bases and J lost 6, with 14 bases in between. CDR3 DNA sequence: TGTGCCAGCAGCTTGGTAGGGGGCGCGGGGGATACGCAGTATTTT. Translated: CASSLVGGAGDTQYF.

The table lists this clonotype with a few counts. This chain joins TRBV5-1 and TRBJ1-6; 7 bases are a match to TRBD1. Trimming at V came to 7 bases and at J to 5 bases, leaving 9 bases not matched to a gene. The CDR3 has 15 residues. Germline values: CDR1 SGHRS, CDR2 YFSETQ. This CDR3 reads CASRARDSDNSPLHF. The CDR3 nucleotides read TGCGCCAGCCGAGCTAGGGACAGTGATAATTCACCCCTCCACTTT. The full variable domain, rest sourced from reference TRBV5-1 and TRBJ1-6, is KAGVTQTPRYLIKTRGQQVTLSCSPISGHRSVSWYQQTPGQGLQFLFEYFSETQRNKGNFPGRFSGRQFSNSRSEMNVSTLELGDSALYLCASRARDSDNSPLHFGNGTRLTVT.

A few counts support this clonotype. This rearrangement joins TRBV7-2 to TRBJ1-2; 7 bases are a match to TRBD1. From germline, CDR1 is SGHTA and CDR2 FQGNSA. CDR3 length: 12 residues. With 3 bases clipped from V and 7 bases from J, the junction kept 2 bases outside the gene matches. The CDR3 reads CASSFRQGGYTF. CDR3 in DNA: TGTGCCAGCAGCTTTCGACAGGGTGGCTACACCTTC.

This clonotype has a count of ten or more. The chain is built from TRBV5-6 and TRBJ1-1; D gene uncertain. V was clipped by 4 bases and J by 0 bases, with 13 bases between them. The CDR3 covers 15 residues. Looked up from germline, CDR1 is SGHDT and CDR2 is YYEEEE. The CDR3, as DNA: TGTGCCAGCAGCCCGCTTGGAGGGATGAACACTGAAGCTTTCTTT. This gives the protein CASSPLGGMNTEAFF.

V is TRBV20-1 and J is TRBJ1-4; tentative D call: TRBD1 (6 bases). This CDR3 has 14 amino acids. Germline V lookup: CDR1 DFQATT, CDR2 SNEGSKA (reference sequence). V was trimmed by 5 bases and J by 7 bases, leaving 17 bases between them. The CDR3 region is CSAVYGTQPEKLFF. The CDR3, as DNA: TGCAGTGCTGTCTACGGGACACAACCTGAAAAACTGTTTTTT.

This clonotype was counted many times. The V gene is TRBV4-3, the J gene TRBJ2-3; perhaps D is TRBD1 or TRBD2 (5 bases each). CDR1 and CDR2 from the germline V gene are LGHNA and YSLEER. The V and J ends lost 8 bases and 1 base respectively, with 10 bases between them. The CDR3 length is 13 residues. CDR3 sequence (DNA): TGCGCCAGCGCCCGGGACGGCACAGATACGCAGTATTTT. As protein: CASARDGTDTQYF.

This clonotype was seen repeatedly, ten times or more. The V call is TRBV6-1, the J call TRBJ1-1; a possible D gene is TRBD1 (6 bases). CDR1 is MNHNS, CDR2 SASEGT, per germline. V lost 6 bases, J lost 0 bases, and 11 bases lay in between. The CDR3 is made up of 14 amino acids. The CDR3 coding sequence is TGTGCCAGCAGCGCAACAGGGATGAACACTGAAGCTTTCTTT. It codes for CASSATGMNTEAFF.

This clonotype appeared many times. This chain joins TRBV2 and TRBJ1-5, with D perhaps TRBD1 (6 bases). Germline CDR1 SNHLY, CDR2 FYNNEI. Trimming pared 3 bases from V and 6 bases from J, leaving 24 bases between. The CDR3 is 18 residues long. The CDR3: CASSEFYSTTGIGQPQHF. As DNA, the CDR3 is TGTGCCAGCAGTGAGTTCTACAGTACGACAGGAATAGGTCAGCCCCAGCATTTT.

The chain uses TRBV5-1 and TRBJ2-7; 9 bases are a match to TRBD1. Germline lookup yields CDR1 SGHRS and CDR2 YFSETQ. V lost 4 bases to trimming and J lost 3 bases; unmatched junction nucleotides: 8. CDR3 length: 15 amino acids. The CDR3 DNA sequence: TGCGCCAGCAGCCTCACCGGGACAGGGTACTACGAGCAGTACTTC. This gives the protein CASSLTGTGYYEQYF.

This clonotype came up a few times. The chain employs TRBV5-5 and TRBJ2-1, with unresolved D. There are 14 residues in the CDR3. The germline gives CDR1 SGHKS, CDR2 YYEKEE (reference sequence). Trimming cost V 5 bases and J 4 bases, with 13 bases left between them. This CDR3 reads CASSPSGVYNEQFF. In DNA form, the CDR3 reads TGTGCCAGCAGTCCGTCAGGTGTGTACAATGAGCAGTTCTTC.

The chain has TRBV7-8 and TRBJ1-5, with D uncertain. Germline V gives CDR1 SGHVS, CDR2 FQNEAQ. V was trimmed by 5 bases and J by 2 bases, leaving 13 bases between them. The CDR3 spans 15 residues. CDR3 DNA sequence: TGTGCCAGCAGCCCGATGGGCCAGCGCAATCAGCCCCAGCATTTT. It codes for CASSPMGQRNQPQHF.

This clonotype was recorded many times. The V call is TRBV14, the J call TRBJ1-6, with unresolved D. Between the trimmed V and J ends, which lost 0 bases and 2 bases, there was a span of 2 bases. The germline V gene encodes CDR1 SGHDN and CDR2 FVKESK. This CDR3 spans 14 amino acids. The DNA of the CDR3 is TGTGCCAGCAGCCAAGAAACCTATAATTCACCCCTCCACTTT. Translated: CASSQETYNSPLHF.

In this sample, this clonotype turned up many times. V gene TRBV7-9 combines with J gene TRBJ2-1; 8 bases match TRBD2. With V trimmed by 5 bases and J by 5 bases, 5 bases remained unmatched. Looked up from germline, CDR1 is SEHNR and CDR2 is FQNEAQ (reference sequence). CDR3 size: 14 residues. The CDR3 is CASSPRGGHNEQFF. CDR3 nucleotides: TGTGCCAGCAGCCCACGGGGGGGGCACAATGAGCAGTTCTTC. The full variable domain, rest sourced from reference TRBV7-9 and TRBJ2-1, is DTGVSQNPRHKITKRGQNVTFRCDPISEHNRLYWYRQTLGQGPEFLTYFQNEAQLEKSRLLSDRFSAERPKGSFSTLEIQRTEQGDSAMYLCASSPRGGHNEQFFGPGTRLTVL.

Regarding this clonotype: A clone one base away is much larger, so this may be a read error. This likely comes from a read error, as the CDR3 has no conserved phenylalanine or tryptophan at its end. The genes are TRBV6-2 or TRBV6-3 and TRBJ2-1; possibly TRBD1 for D (7 bases). V was shortened by 5 bases and J by 1 base, with 12 bases between the two germline ends. This CDR3 is 15 amino acids long. Germline loops: CDR1 MNHEY, CDR2 SVGEGT. The DNA of the CDR3 is TGTGCCAGCAGTGCGGGACAGCCTTCCTACAATGAGCAGTTCCTC. As protein: CASSAGQPSYNEQFL.

The chain uses TRBV27 and TRBJ1-2; 9 bases agree with TRBD1. Germline V lookup: CDR1 MNHEY, CDR2 SMNVEV (reference sequence). The V gene end was trimmed by 4 bases and the J gene end by 8 bases; junction bases not matched to a gene: 14. The CDR3 runs to 16 residues. CDR3 in DNA: TGTGCCAGCAGTTACTCCGGGACAGGGAATATCGGAGGCTACACCTTC. Its translation: CASSYSGTGNIGGYTF.

Turning to this clonotype: A much larger clone is a single base away; this may be a read error. This rearrangement joins TRBV10-3 to TRBJ1-4, with TRBD1 matching over 8 bases. V shed 4 bases, J shed 4 bases, and the junction held 11 bases outside the gene matches. The germline V gene encodes CDR1 ENHRY and CDR2 SYGVKD. The CDR3 sequence is 17 residues long. As DNA, the CDR3 is TGTGCCATCAGTGTGAGTAGAGGGACAGGCCTTAATGAAAAACTGTTTTTT. As protein: CAISVSRGTGLNEKLFF.

This clonotype has at least ten counts. The gene calls are TRBV11-2 and TRBJ2-6; 8 bases match TRBD1. The V and J ends lost 5 bases and 2 bases, in that order; junction bases with no gene match: 17. Germline CDR1 SGHAT, CDR2 FQNNGV. CDR3 size: 20 residues. The CDR3 nucleotides are TGTGCCAGCAGCCCGCTTATAATCAGCAGGGGGCGCACTGGGGCCAACGTCCTGACTTTC. Its translation: CASSPLIISRGRTGANVLTF.

This clonotype was counted a few times. The rearrangement joins TRBV12-3 or TRBV12-4 to TRBJ2-1; 12 bases are a match to TRBD2. The CDR3 length is 15 residues. J gave up 8 bases and V 5 bases, and 7 bases lay outside the gene matches. This CDR3 is CASSLLTSGGDEQFF. The DNA of the CDR3 is TGTGCCAGCAGTCTTCTGACTAGCGGGGGTGATGAGCAGTTCTTC.

This clonotype was found a few times. This chain connects TRBV7-2 to TRBJ2-3; D is ambiguous. The CDR3 has 12 amino acids. The germline V gene encodes CDR1 SGHTA and CDR2 FQGNSA. Trimming cost V 5 bases and J 5 bases, with 8 bases left between them. CDR3 sequence (DNA): TGTGCCAGCAGCGAACTGTTAGATACGCAGTATTTT. As protein: CASSELLDTQYF.

This chain connects TRBV11-2 to TRBJ2-5; 7 nucleotides match TRBD1. This CDR3 comprises 16 residues. CDR1 is SGHAT and CDR2 is FQNNGV in the germline V gene. J gave up 5 bases and V 4 bases, and 13 bases lay outside the gene matches. Here the CDR3 DNA reads TGTGCCAGCAGCTCGCTACGACAGGGACAGTTGGAGACCCAGTACTTC. Translated, it gives CASSSLRQGQLETQYF.

V gene TRBV12-3 or TRBV12-4 combines with J gene TRBJ2-3; 8 bases map to TRBD1. This CDR3 is 16 amino acids long. The V gene end was trimmed by 6 bases and the J gene end by 3 bases; junction bases not matched to a gene: 11. The DNA of the CDR3 is TGTGCCAGCAGGATCACAGGGGGAAAGCTTACAGATACGCAGTATTTT. It encodes CASRITGGKLTDTQYF.

This clonotype occurred a few times. V usage is TRBV5-1 and J usage is TRBJ2-1, with D possibly TRBD1 on 6 matching bases. The CDR3 has 14 residues. V dropped 5 bases and J dropped 2 bases, with 11 bases sitting between them. CDR1 SGHRS and CDR2 YFSETQ come from the germline V gene. The CDR3 reads CASSQRQAYNEQFF. The DNA for the CDR3 is TGCGCCAGCAGTCAAAGACAGGCCTACAATGAGCAGTTCTTC.

The J gene is TRBJ1-1, the V gene TRBV29-1; perhaps TRBD1 as D (6 bases). The germline V gene has CDR1 SQVTM and CDR2 ANQGSEA. V lost 7 bases and J lost 5, with 11 bases in between. The CDR3 runs to 11 residues. Here the CDR3 reads CSGTGRTEAFF. CDR3 sequence (DNA): TGCAGCGGAACAGGGAGAACTGAAGCTTTCTTT.